These T cell receptor beta chains were read from a single sample in a study of blood T cell repertoires in COVID-19. Profiled with immunoSEQ multiplex PCR; TCRdb holds only in-frame clones, not every one. Of about 280,000 clones in the sample, nearly 90% were seen once. The material sequenced was PBMCs or T cells enriched from blood (not recorded which). The source of these receptors is a woman aged 18-30 years with acute COVID-19. CDR3s include the opening cysteine and the closing phenylalanine or tryptophan. A D gene is named only where the DNA matches it firmly. A clone size is listed for some rows: how often the clone was seen (once, few, many), or a class if it is expanded.

-	TRBV3-1/TRBV3-2	TRBJ1-6	TRBD1	CASSRRTGGSYNSPLHF	TGTGCCAGCAGCCGGCGTACAGGGGGCTCCTATAATTCACCCCTCCACTTT
-	TRBV20-1	TRBJ2-5	TRBD2	CSASKSGSFEETQYF	TGCAGTGCTAGTAAGAGCGGGAGCTTTGAAGAGACCCAGTACTTC
-	TRBV5-1	TRBJ2-7	TRBD2	CASSLGRGKYEQYF	TGCGCCAGCAGCTTGGGGCGGGGGAAGTACGAGCAGTACTTC
-	TRBV19	TRBJ2-1	-	CASRQGGASSYNEQFF	TGTGCCAGTAGGCAAGGCGGGGCGAGCTCCTACAATGAGCAGTTCTTC
-	TRBV19	TRBJ1-4	-	CATPSTRPEKLFF	TGTGCCACCCCGTCGACACGGCCGGAAAAACTGTTTTTT
-	TRBV7-2	TRBJ2-5	TRBD1	CASSLFGTEQETQYF	TGTGCCAGCAGCTTATTCGGGACAGAGCAAGAGACCCAGTACTTC
-	TRBV19	TRBJ1-5	-	CASSWDKKKGQPQHF	TGTGCCAGTAGTTGGGACAAAAAAAAGGGTCAGCCCCAGCATTTT
-	TRBV14	TRBJ2-3	TRBD1	CASSRRIGQAEDTQYF	TGTGCCAGCAGCCGCAGAATCGGACAGGCGGAAGATACGCAGTATTTT
-	TRBV4-3	TRBJ2-1	-	CASSLGGAALYNEQFF	TGCGCCAGCAGCCTAGGGGGTGCTGCCTTATACAATGAGCAGTTCTTC
-	TRBV9	TRBJ1-6	TRBD1	CASSSDRGNSPLHF	TGTGCCAGCAGCTCGGACAGGGGTAATTCACCCCTCCACTTT
once	TRBV27	TRBJ2-7	-	CATRRGYEQYF	TGTGCCACCCGTCGCGGGTACGAGCAGTACTTC
-	TRBV7-2	TRBJ2-1	-	CASSLQWSSENEQFF	TGTGCCAGCAGCTTACAGTGGAGTAGCGAGAATGAGCAGTTCTTC
-	TRBV9	TRBJ2-1	TRBD2	CASSVASVGLAGGPGEQFF	TGTGCCAGCAGCGTAGCTAGTGTGGGACTAGCGGGAGGGCCCGGGGAGCAGTTCTTC